The text below deals with one T cell receptor (beta chain). Its antigen is as yet unknown. The sample originates from a study of beta chain features in type 1 diabetes. Study at large: Patients did not differ from healthy donors in age, gender or cell yield. Notes on the study in general: Among patients with Type 1 diabetes, TCRB CDR3s were moderately but significantly shorter in every one of the four CD4+ subsets.

Blood was drawn once from each donor into heparinised tubes. The draws averaged about 110 mL. The CDR3 sequence is 13 residues long. Trimming shortened V by 4 bases and J by 5 bases, and 11 bases separated the two germline ends. Germline values: CDR1 SNHLY, CDR2 FYNNEI. TCRB transcripts that were expressed got sequenced, as all of the isolated RNA had been reverse transcribed. Naive, central memory and regulatory T cell samples produced a mean of about 4 million reads. TCRdb's table, derived via immunoSEQ multiplex PCR, lists solely in-frame clones and lacks some. The top ten clones hold less than 0.02% of a sample with 310,000 or so clones, 14% to 15% of them seen once.

This TCR was sampled from a man between 18 and 35 years old with type 1 diabetes. The chain recombines TRBV2 with TRBJ2-5; unclear D gene. What was sequenced was naive CD4+ T cells from blood. In DNA, the CDR3 is TGTGCCAGCAGTGGGCTGGTTACCGAGACCCAGTACTTC. Translation gives CASSGLVTETQYF.